Listed below are T cell receptor beta chains from one sample, sequenced in a study of tumour-infiltrating T cells in Burkitt lymphoma. The data were produced by immunoSEQ multiplex PCR, yet TCRdb's version contains in-frame clones alone and is incomplete. This table holds approximately 3,700 clones, approximately 21% found once. The sample was tumor tissue. The receptors stem from a human donor with Burkitt lymphoma. CDR3s include the opening cysteine and the closing phenylalanine or tryptophan. The D gene is left open where the match is weak. Expanded clones get a size class; other rows say once, few or many, or leave the size out.

v_call	d_call	clone_size	j_call	cdr3_length	cdr3_nt	cdr3_aa
TRBV4-1	.	.	TRBJ1-4	12	TGCGCCAGCAGTTATGGAAATGAAAAACTGTTTTTT	CASSYGNEKLFF
TRBV6-6	.	.	TRBJ1-6	13	TGTGCCAGCGGGGGGCAGCATAATTCACCCCTCCACTTT	CASGGQHNSPLHF
TRBV6-5	.	.	TRBJ1-1	14	TGTGCCAGCAGTTGGACCGGCATGAACACTGAAGCTTTCTTT	CASSWTGMNTEAFF
TRBV5-1	TRBD2	few	TRBJ2-1	13	TGCGCCAGCAGCCTTGGGACTATCAATGAGCAGTTCTTC	CASSLGTINEQFF
TRBV14	.	.	TRBJ2-7	14	TGTGCCAGCAGCCGCCAGGTCCATCCTATAGAGCAGTACTTC	CASSRQVHPIEQYF
TRBV6-5	.	few	TRBJ2-7	15	TGTGCCAGCAGTTCCTCCGGGGTCGGAATCTACGAGCAGTACTTC	CASSSSGVGIYEQYF
TRBV15	.	.	TRBJ1-1	14	TGTGCCACCAGCGCATGGCACTCGAACACTGAAGCTTTCTTT	CATSAWHSNTEAFF
TRBV13	.	.	TRBJ1-1	16	TGTGCCAGCAGCTTAGGCTCCGGGAGGGGAGGGACTGAAGCTTTCTTT	CASSLGSGRGGTEAFF
TRBV14	.	.	TRBJ2-2	17	TGTGCCAGCAGCCAAAAGGCTAGCAGGTTCAACACCGGGGAGCTGTTTTTT	CASSQKASRFNTGELFF
TRBV5-6	.	few	TRBJ2-1	14	TGTGCCAGCAGCGGCCTGGGCTTTTACAATGAGCAGTTCTTC	CASSGLGFYNEQFF
TRBV5-1	.	.	TRBJ2-1	12	TGCGCCAGCGGCTCCCCCTACAATGAGCAGTTCTTC	CASGSPYNEQFF
TRBV7-2	.	.	TRBJ1-1	11	TGTGCCAGCAGCTTAGGTTTTGAAGCTTTCTTT	CASSLGFEAFF
TRBV7-8	.	few	TRBJ2-7	19	TGTGCCAGCAGCTTAGGGGGGTGGATGGACCGCGCGAGCTCCTACGAGCAGTACTTC	CASSLGGWMDRASSYEQYF
TRBV9	TRBD2	.	TRBJ2-7	14	TGTGCCAGCAGCGCCCTAGCGGGGGACTACGAGCAGTACTTC	CASSALAGDYEQYF
TRBV29-1	.	few	TRBJ2-7	14	TGCAGCGTACCGATGGGCGGACCAGCCTACGAGCAGTACTTC	CSVPMGGPAYEQYF
TRBV19	TRBD1	few	TRBJ2-7	14	TGTGCCAGTAGTAGCGGACAGGAGTTCTACGAGCAGTACTTC	CASSSGQEFYEQYF
TRBV18	.	.	TRBJ1-1	12	TGTGCCAGCTCACCCCAGGGGCGAGAAGCTTTCTTT	CASSPQGREAFF
TRBV5-1	TRBD2	few	TRBJ2-2	16	TGCGCCAGCAGCTTGGAAGCGGGATGGAACACCGGGGAGCTGTTTTTT	CASSLEAGWNTGELFF
TRBV10-3	.	.	TRBJ2-7	18	TGTGCCATCAGTGAGAAAGGACAGTCCCTGTCCGTTCCCTACGAGCAGTACTTC	CAISEKGQSLSVPYEQYF
TRBV7-2	.	.	TRBJ2-7	13	TGTGCCAGCAGCTCGCGAATGTCCTACGAGCAGTACTTC	CASSSRMSYEQYF
TRBV7-6	TRBD2	.	TRBJ2-7	13	TGTGCCAGCAGTCCCGGGAGGGTGGGCGAGCAGTACTTC	CASSPGRVGEQYF
TRBV13	TRBD1	.	TRBJ1-1	17	TGTGCCAGCAGCGTCCTCTCTTCTAACCGGGACAGCACTGAAGCTTTCTTT	CASSVLSSNRDSTEAFF